This T cell receptor (beta chain) is from a study of cytomegalovirus exposure and HLA in healthy donors. Study-wide background: An earlier analysis found around 100 million unique TCR beta sequences from about 190 million T cells. An early release of data contained approximately 80 million unique TCRs, which came from HLA-typed donors.

This clone came up a few times. The target antigen is unknown. Per germline, CDR1 SGHVS and CDR2 FQNEAQ. CDR3 length equals 14 residues. With 3 bases removed from V and 0 bases from J, the gap between germline ends came to 8 bases. Researchers ran the PCR with 60 Vbeta and 13 Jbeta primers. Data came from immunoSEQ multiplex PCR; TCRdb stores just in-frame clones and leaves some out. The repertoire has around 38,000 clones, 55% to 75% of them found once; the top ten carry roughly 18%. Study results and caveats: Sequencing depth across donors, presence/absence analyses assumed, was roughly uniform. Most TCR sequences were seen very rarely across donors, but some public TCRs occurred in many.

The sample comprised PBMCs. The chain has TRBV7-8 and TRBJ1-1; tentatively, D is TRBD1 (6 bases). This receptor was obtained from a man aged 45-65 years in good health and CMV-seropositive. The CDR3 here is CASSFQGMNTEAFF. The CDR3 bases are TGTGCCAGCAGCTTTCAGGGGATGAACACTGAAGCTTTCTTT. Variable domain in full (rest from reference TRBV7-8 and TRBJ1-1): GAGVSQSPRYKVAKRGQDVALRCDPISGHVSLFWYQQALGQGPEFLTYFQNEAQLDKSGLPSDRFFAERPEGSVSTLKIQRTQQEDSAVYLCASSFQGMNTEAFFGQGTRLTVV.